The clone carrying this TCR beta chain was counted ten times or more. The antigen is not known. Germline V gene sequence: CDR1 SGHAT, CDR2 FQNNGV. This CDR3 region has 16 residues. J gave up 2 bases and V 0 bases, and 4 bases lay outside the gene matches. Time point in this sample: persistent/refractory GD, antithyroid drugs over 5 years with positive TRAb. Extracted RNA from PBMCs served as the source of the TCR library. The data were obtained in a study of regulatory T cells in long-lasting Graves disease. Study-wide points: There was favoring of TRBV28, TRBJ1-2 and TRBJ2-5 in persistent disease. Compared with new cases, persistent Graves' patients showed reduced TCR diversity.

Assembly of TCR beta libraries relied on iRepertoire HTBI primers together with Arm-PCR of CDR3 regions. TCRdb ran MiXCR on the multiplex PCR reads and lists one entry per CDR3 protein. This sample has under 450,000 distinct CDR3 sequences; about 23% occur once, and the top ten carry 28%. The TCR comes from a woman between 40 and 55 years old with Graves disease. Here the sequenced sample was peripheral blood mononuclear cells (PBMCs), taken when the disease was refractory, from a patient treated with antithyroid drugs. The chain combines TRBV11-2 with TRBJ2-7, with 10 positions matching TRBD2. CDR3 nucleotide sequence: TGTGCCAGCAGCTTAGATTCCCTAGCGGGGGCCTACGAGCAGTACTTC. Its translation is CASSLDSLAGAYEQYF.